A single sample is the source of the 28 T cell receptor beta chains below, sequenced in a study of T-cell memory formation after mild COVID-19. Each CDR3 protein gets one entry after TCRdb re-called the 5' RACE reads with MiXCR. The table shows tens of thousands of distinct CDR3 sequences, with 6% to 8% occurring only once. Sequenced material: PBMCs or a T cell subset sorted from them (not recorded which). The source is a man younger than 35 who had mild COVID-19 (a few samples of this study predate the infection). Cell type and time point are not known.

There are many counts of this clonotype. The chain recombines TRBV7-8 with TRBJ2-5; 7 bases line up with TRBD1. Germline V gene data show CDR1 as SGHVS and CDR2 as FQNEAQ. CDR3 length equals 14 residues. V shed 5 bases, J shed 4 bases, and the junction held 7 bases outside the gene matches. The CDR3 DNA follows: TGTGCCAGCAGCGACCGGACAGGTAGAGAGACCCAGTACTTC. Amino acid sequence: CASSDRTGRETQYF.

This clonotype came up many times. J is TRBJ2-3 and V is TRBV7-2; 12 bases match TRBD2. Germline CDR1 reads SGHTA; CDR2 reads FQGNSA. The length of the CDR3 is 16 residues. The ends lost 7 bases at V and 3 bases at J; junction bases unmatched: 8. CDR3 nucleotide sequence: TGTGCCAGCAAACTAGCGGGGGGTCTAAGAACAGATACGCAGTATTTT. It translates to CASKLAGGLRTDTQYF.

This clonotype was counted at least ten times. This chain connects TRBV7-9 to TRBJ2-1; D perhaps matches TRBD2 (7 bases). The CDR3 contains 22 residues. Germline V CDR1 and CDR2: SEHNR, FQNEAQ (reference sequence). With 4 bases removed from V and 0 bases from J, the gap between germline ends came to 31 bases. CDR3 residues: CASSYPYSRGGNRTSSYNEQFF. In DNA form, the CDR3 reads TGTGCCAGCAGCTACCCTTACAGTAGGGGGGGAAATCGGACGAGCTCCTACAATGAGCAGTTCTTC.

This clonotype showed up just a few times. CDR3 residues: CASSGQGGYTF. As DNA, the CDR3 is TGCGCCAGCAGCGGACAGGGTGGCTACACCTTC. This rearrangement joins TRBV5-1 to TRBJ1-2; TRBD1 agrees at 8 bases. Germline-derived CDR1 and CDR2 are SGHRS and YFSETQ. After removal of 4 bases from V and 7 bases from J, the junction contained 0 bases not matched to a gene. The CDR3 contains 11 residues.

The gene calls are TRBV2 and TRBJ2-3; D might be TRBD2 (6 bases). The CDR3 runs 14 residues. Germline CDR1 SNHLY, CDR2 FYNNEI. V lost 6 bases, J lost 5 bases, and 15 bases lay in between. The CDR3 here is CASSPAGWKDTQYF. The CDR3 DNA follows: TGTGCCAGCAGCCCCGCGGGGTGGAAAGATACGCAGTATTTT.

Ten or more counts support this clonotype. This rearrangement joins TRBV12-3 or TRBV12-4 to TRBJ1-2, with D possibly matching TRBD1 (5 bases). The CDR3 runs to 13 residues. V was pared by 2 bases and J by 2 bases, with 6 bases between. DNA of the CDR3: TGTGCCAGCAGTTTAACAGGCAACTATGGCTACACCTTC. Translated, it gives CASSLTGNYGYTF.

The V call is TRBV25-1, the J call TRBJ1-6, with D hard to call. Trimming cost V 2 bases and J 11 bases, with 4 bases left between them. CDR1 is MGHDK and CDR2 is SYGVNS in the germline V gene. This CDR3 spans 11 amino acids. CDR3 region: CASSEGAPLHF. The CDR3 DNA sequence: TGTGCCAGCAGTGAAGGGGCACCCCTCCACTTT.

J is TRBJ1-1 and V is TRBV18, with D uncertain. Germline lookup yields CDR1 KGHSH and CDR2 LQKENI. The V end lost 3 bases, the J end lost 11 bases, and 13 bases lay between the germline ends. CDR3 length equals 12 residues. CDR3 residues: CASSPERVYAFF. CDR3 nucleotides: TGTGCCAGCTCACCGGAGAGGGTCTACGCTTTCTTT. The whole variable domain, filled in from reference TRBV18 and TRBJ1-1, reads NAGVMQNPRHLVRRRGQEARLRCSPMKGHSHVYWYRQLPEEGLKFMVYLQKENIIDESGMPKERFSAEFPKEGPSILRIQQVVRGDSAAYFCASSPERVYAFFGQGTRLTVV.

This clonotype turned up a few times. The chain uses TRBV18 and TRBJ2-1; the match to TRBD2 covers 10 bases. The V gene end was trimmed by 6 bases and the J gene end by 7 bases; junction bases not matched to a gene: 9. The CDR3 totals 15 residues. Germline loops: CDR1 KGHSH, CDR2 LQKENI. The DNA for the CDR3 is TGTGCCAGCTCCCGTACTAGCGGGGTCGGGAATGAGCAGTTCTTC. This gives the protein CASSRTSGVGNEQFF.

This clonotype was counted between two and nine times. This CDR3 reads CASSYRDRGYNEQFF. DNA for the CDR3: TGTGCCAGCAGTTACCGGGACAGGGGTTACAATGAGCAGTTCTTC. The chain joins TRBV6-2 or TRBV6-3 to TRBJ2-1; TRBD1 aligns across 10 bases. Losses at the gene ends were 2 bases for V and 4 bases for J; bases not matched to a gene: 2. The CDR3 totals 15 residues. Germline V lookup: CDR1 MNHEY, CDR2 SVGEGT.

This clonotype was recorded at least ten times. The V and J genes are TRBV25-1 and TRBJ2-3, with D uncertain. V was clipped by 0 bases and J by 1 base, with 5 bases between them. Germline V gene sequence: CDR1 MGHDK, CDR2 SYGVNS. The CDR3 is 14 residues long. As DNA, the CDR3 is TGTGCCAGCAGTGAATATGCAGGCACAGATACGCAGTATTTT. It translates to CASSEYAGTDTQYF. The full variable domain, its missing parts supplied by reference TRBV25-1 and TRBJ2-3, is EADIYQTPRYLVIGTGKKITLECSQTMGHDKMYWYQQDPGMELHLIHYSYGVNSTEKGDLSSESTVSRIRTEHFPLTLESARPSHTSQYLCASSEYAGTDTQYFGPGTRLTVL.

This chain connects TRBV6-9 to TRBJ2-7, with no clear D. Germline assignment: CDR1 MNHGY and CDR2 SVAAGI. Trimming cost V 6 bases and J 6 bases, with 15 bases left between them. The CDR3 totals 13 residues. The CDR3 loop reads CASSPGRECEQYV. CDR3 DNA: TGTGCCAGCAGCCCAGGACGAGAGTGCGAGCAGTACGTC.

This clonotype has more than one count but fewer than ten. The V and J genes are TRBV7-2 and TRBJ2-5; D is unresolved. CDR1 and CDR2 from the germline V gene are SGHTA and FQGNSA. This CDR3 comprises 14 residues. Between the trimmed V and J ends, which lost 5 bases and 1 base, there was a span of 11 bases. CDR3 DNA sequence: TGTGCCAGCAGCAGGAACGGAATCCAAGAGACCCAGTACTTC. Protein: CASSRNGIQETQYF.

This clonotype was seen at least ten times. The chain couples TRBV12-3 or TRBV12-4 to TRBJ2-5; D is perhaps TRBD1 (6 bases). The CDR3 covers 13 residues. V was clipped by 3 bases and J by 4 bases, with 9 bases between them. The CDR3 is CASSFGQLETQYF. Written as DNA, the CDR3 is TGTGCCAGCAGTTTCGGACAGCTAGAGACCCAGTACTTC.

A remark on this clonotype: Being one base from a much bigger clone, this may be a read error. The chain combines TRBV6-5 with TRBJ2-7, with D unresolved. The germline gives CDR1 MNHEY, CDR2 SVGAGI. The CDR3 contains 13 residues. The germline V and J ends were trimmed by 3 bases and 6 bases, with 12 bases remaining between them. The CDR3 region has the DNA TGTGCCAGCAGTTATTCACGCGGCTGCGAGCAGTACTTC. This codes for CASSYSRGCEQYF.

On this clonotype: This sequence may be a read error, since a much larger clone differs from it by one base. The rearrangement joins TRBV7-2 to TRBJ2-1; no clear D. Germline lookup yields CDR1 SGHTA and CDR2 FQGNSA. V was pared by 0 bases and J by 10 bases, with 19 bases between. This CDR3 is 16 amino acids long. In nucleotides, the CDR3 is TGTGCCAGCAGCTTAGCGCGCGTCGGGTGGATCGAGGAGCAGTTCTTC. It specifies CASSLARVGWIEEQFF.

The rearrangement joins TRBV4-1 to TRBJ1-4; D uncertain. Germline values: CDR1 MGHRA, CDR2 YSYEKL. V was cut by 0 bases and J by 4 bases, with 18 bases left in between. The CDR3 is 18 amino acids. CDR3 nucleotide sequence: TGCGCCAGCAGCCAAGAATGGGCCCCCGGGTATAGTAATGAAAAACTGTTTTTT. This encodes CASSQEWAPGYSNEKLFF.

A few counts support this clonotype. This rearrangement joins TRBV12-3 or TRBV12-4 to TRBJ1-1; 7 nucleotides align to TRBD1. The CDR3 runs to 15 residues. V lost 7 bases, J lost 5 bases, and 13 bases stayed unmatched. CDR3 sequence: CASTRSGGIGTEAFF. DNA for the CDR3: TGTGCCAGCACCAGGTCAGGGGGAATTGGAACTGAAGCTTTCTTT.

The genes are TRBV10-3 and TRBJ2-6; D not resolved. The CDR3 covers 17 residues. The V end lost 2 bases, the J end lost 0 bases, and 11 bases lay between the germline ends. The V gene's germline CDR1 is ENHRY and CDR2 SYGVKD. This chain's CDR3 is CAISEIRRISGANVLTF. The DNA for the CDR3 is TGTGCCATCAGTGAGATTCGACGGATCTCTGGGGCCAACGTCCTGACTTTC.

The table lists this clonotype with many counts. The gene calls are TRBV7-3 and TRBJ2-3, with D possibly being TRBD1 (6 bases). Trimming shortened V by 5 bases and J by 3 bases, and 12 bases separated the two germline ends. Per germline, CDR1 SGHTA and CDR2 FQGTGA. CDR3 size: 14 residues. The CDR3 here is CASSRLGQTDTQYF. Written as DNA, the CDR3 is TGTGCCAGCAGCCGCTTGGGACAAACAGATACGCAGTATTTT. The full variable domain, in which reference TRBV7-3 and TRBJ2-3 provide the parts outside the CDR3, is GAGVSQTPSNKVTEKGKYVELRCDPISGHTALYWYRQSLGQGPEFLIYFQGTGAADDSGLPNDRFFAVRPEGSVSTLKIQRTERGDSAVYLCASSRLGQTDTQYFGPGTRLTVL.

In this sample, this clonotype turned up a few times. This chain joins TRBV7-2 and TRBJ2-7; the D gene is possibly TRBD2 (6 bases). Germline V gene sequence: CDR1 SGHTA, CDR2 FQGNSA. The ends were cut back, 5 bases at V and 7 bases at J, with 18 bases in the middle. This CDR3 is 14 amino acids long. Here the CDR3 DNA reads TGTGCCAGCAGCCGGAGGGACCTCTGGGGAGAGCAGTACTTC. It translates to CASSRRDLWGEQYF.

This chain joins TRBV19 and TRBJ2-3; tentative D call: TRBD1 (6 bases). V gave up 6 bases and J gave up 1 base, with 14 bases separating them. The CDR3 spans 15 residues. CDR1 and CDR2 (germline): LNHDA, SQIVND (reference sequence). The CDR3: CASSARRQGTDTQYF. CDR3 coding DNA: TGTGCCAGTAGCGCAAGGAGACAGGGCACAGATACGCAGTATTTT.

This chain links TRBV18 with TRBJ2-5; the D is unclear. This CDR3 has 13 amino acids. V was trimmed by 5 bases and J by 3 bases, leaving 10 bases between them. Germline V gene lookup returns CDR1 KGHSH and CDR2 LQKENI. The CDR3 nucleotides are TGTGCCAGCTCAGTCCGCCGAGAAGAGACCCAGTACTTC. Protein product: CASSVRREETQYF.

The V and J genes are TRBV9 and TRBJ1-2; D is undetermined. CDR1 and CDR2 (germline): SGDLS, YYNGEE. The length of the CDR3 is 12 residues. Trimming cost V 0 bases and J 1 base, with 1 base left between them. The CDR3 loop reads CASSVGNYGYTF. Here the CDR3 DNA reads TGTGCCAGCAGCGTAGGTAACTATGGCTACACCTTC.

This clonotype was counted at least ten times. This sequence joins TRBV28 and TRBJ2-2; no firm D call. The germline V gene encodes CDR1 MDHEN and CDR2 SYDVKM. Deletions cut 2 bases from V and 2 bases from J, with 3 bases between. CDR3 length: 13 residues. The DNA of the CDR3 is TGTGCCAGCAGTTTACTTAACACCGGGGAGCTGTTTTTT. It encodes CASSLLNTGELFF.

In its sample, this clonotype is medium-sized. V usage is TRBV7-3 and J usage is TRBJ2-2, with a possible D match to TRBD1 (5 bases). V lost 5 bases, J lost 0 bases, and 13 bases lay in between. The CDR3 length is 16 residues. Per the germline V gene, CDR1 is SGHTA and CDR2 is FQGTGA. CDR3 coding DNA: TGTGCCAGCAGCCCCTTTACGACAGCGAACACCGGGGAGCTGTTTTTT. Translated: CASSPFTTANTGELFF.

This clonotype was seen ten or more times. V usage is TRBV7-8 and J usage is TRBJ2-3; 11 positions match TRBD2. Germline CDR1 and CDR2: SGHVS and FQNEAQ. V gave up 3 bases and J gave up 1 base; unmatched junction bases: 3. The CDR3 is made up of 16 amino acids. CDR3 DNA sequence: TGTGCCAGCAGCTTTCTAGCGGGGGGTCGCACAGATACGCAGTATTTT. Translated: CASSFLAGGRTDTQYF. The complete variable domain, with remaining parts taken from reference TRBV7-8 and TRBJ2-3, reads GAGVSQSPRYKVAKRGQDVALRCDPISGHVSLFWYQQALGQGPEFLTYFQNEAQLDKSGLPSDRFFAERPEGSVSTLKIQRTQQEDSAVYLCASSFLAGGRTDTQYFGPGTRLTVL.

This clonotype has more than one count but fewer than ten. The V gene is TRBV20-1, the J gene TRBJ2-5; 7 positions agree with TRBD2. The germline CDR1 and CDR2 sequences are DFQATT and SNEGSKA (reference sequence). Trimming took 0 bases from V and 5 from J; bases not matched to a gene: 9. The CDR3 contains 15 residues. CDR3 sequence (DNA): TGCAGTGCTAGAGATTTGGCTAGCGGATTGGAGACCCAGTACTTC. Translated: CSARDLASGLETQYF.